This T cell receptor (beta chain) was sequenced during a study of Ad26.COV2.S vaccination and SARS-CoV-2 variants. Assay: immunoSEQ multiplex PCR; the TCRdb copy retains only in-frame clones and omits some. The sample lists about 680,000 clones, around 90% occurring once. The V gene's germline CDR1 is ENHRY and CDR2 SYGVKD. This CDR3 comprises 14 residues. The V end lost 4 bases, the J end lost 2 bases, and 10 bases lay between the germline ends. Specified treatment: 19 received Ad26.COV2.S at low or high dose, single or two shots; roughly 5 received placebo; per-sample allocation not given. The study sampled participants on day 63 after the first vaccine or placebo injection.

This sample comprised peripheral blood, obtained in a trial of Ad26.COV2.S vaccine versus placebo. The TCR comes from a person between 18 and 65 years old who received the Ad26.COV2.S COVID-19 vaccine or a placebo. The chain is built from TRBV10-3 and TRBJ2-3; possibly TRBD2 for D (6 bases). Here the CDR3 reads CAISVAGITDTQYF. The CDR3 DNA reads TGTGCCATCAGTGTCGCGGGGATCACAGATACGCAGTATTTT.